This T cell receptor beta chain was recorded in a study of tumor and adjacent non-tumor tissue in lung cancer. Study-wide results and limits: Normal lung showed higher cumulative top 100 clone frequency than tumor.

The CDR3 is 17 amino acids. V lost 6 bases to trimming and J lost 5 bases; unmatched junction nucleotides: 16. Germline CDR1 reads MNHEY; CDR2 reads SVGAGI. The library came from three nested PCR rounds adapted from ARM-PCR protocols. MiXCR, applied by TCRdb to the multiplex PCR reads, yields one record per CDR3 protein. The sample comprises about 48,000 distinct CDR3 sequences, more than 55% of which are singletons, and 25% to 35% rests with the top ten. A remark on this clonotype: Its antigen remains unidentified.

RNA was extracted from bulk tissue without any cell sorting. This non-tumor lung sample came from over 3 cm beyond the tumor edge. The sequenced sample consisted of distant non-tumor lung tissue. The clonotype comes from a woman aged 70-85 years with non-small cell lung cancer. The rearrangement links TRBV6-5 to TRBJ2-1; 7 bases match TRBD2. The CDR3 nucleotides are TGTGCCAGCAGCCAAGGGAGGAGACTAGCAGAACACAATGAGCAGTTCTTC. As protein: CASSQGRRLAEHNEQFF.